These 16 T cell receptor beta chains share one sample of origin, sequenced in a study of T cell repertoires in cytomegalovirus infection. One entry per CDR3 protein, called by TCRdb with MiXCR from the reads. Among around 440,000 distinct CDR3 sequences listed, over 9% were seen once. Sequencing was done on a sample of PBMCs. The receptor source for this set is a human donor in good health (CMV status not recorded). Some clones in this sample may be carry-over from other donors' samples.

The V call is TRBV19, the J call TRBJ1-1; 10 positions match TRBD1. Per the germline V gene, CDR1 is LNHDA and CDR2 is SQIVND (reference sequence). Germline trimming cut 4 bases from V and 11 bases from J; bases unmatched to any gene: 1. The CDR3 is 11 amino acids. The CDR3 loop is CASSRQGAAFF. As DNA, the CDR3 is TGTGCCAGTAGTAGACAGGGGGCGGCTTTCTTT.

Written as DNA, the CDR3 is TGTGCCAGCAGTATACGGCGGACTGGCAATGAGCAGTTCTTC. Translation gives CASSIRRTGNEQFF. J is TRBJ2-1 and V is TRBV28; TRBD2 is a possible D gene (5 bases). This CDR3 comprises 14 residues. The V gene lost 5 bases and the J gene lost 6 bases, with 14 bases spanning the gap. In germline, CDR1 is MDHEN, CDR2 SYDVKM.

This clonotype was picked up many times. The V call is TRBV20-1, the J call TRBJ2-7, with 12 positions matching TRBD2. J was trimmed by 0 bases and V by 6 bases; bases with no gene match: 9. The CDR3 consists of 16 residues. Germline V lookup: CDR1 DFQATT, CDR2 SNEGSKA (reference sequence). The CDR3 region has the DNA TGCAGTGCAACTACTACTAGCGGGGGGCACTCCTACGAGCAGTACTTC. Protein: CSATTTSGGHSYEQYF.

This clonotype occurred many times. The J gene is TRBJ2-7, the V gene TRBV27; possibly TRBD1 for D (8 bases). The CDR3 sequence is 15 residues long. Germline CDR1 and CDR2: MNHEY and SMNVEV (reference sequence). The V end was cut by 6 bases, the J end by 3 bases, with 18 bases between. This CDR3 is CASRKNRGGNYEQYF. For the CDR3, the DNA is TGTGCCAGCAGAAAAAACAGGGGGGGAAACTACGAGCAGTACTTC.

The chain has TRBV20-1 and TRBJ1-3; D might be TRBD1 (6 bases). Germline CDR1 is DFQATT and CDR2 is SNEGSKA (reference sequence). V shed 5 bases and J shed 7 bases, with 21 bases lying between them. CDR3 length: 15 residues. The CDR3: CSAPNGGAGSNTIYF. CDR3 nucleotide sequence: TGCAGTGCTCCTAATGGGGGGGCGGGTAGCAACACCATATATTTT.

The chain uses TRBV3-1 and TRBJ1-4; possibly TRBD1 for D (5 bases). Germline assignment: CDR1 LGHDT and CDR2 YNNKEL (reference sequence). Trimming pared 4 bases from V and 8 bases from J, leaving 20 bases between. The CDR3 consists of 16 residues. CDR3 protein: CASSPGDASRVEKLFF. The CDR3 coding sequence is TGTGCCAGCAGCCCCGGGGACGCCTCCCGTGTGGAAAAACTGTTTTTT.

This clonotype was observed many times. This chain joins TRBV30 and TRBJ2-7, with D perhaps being TRBD1 or TRBD2 (6 bases each). The CDR3 loop spans 16 amino acids. Germline V CDR1 and CDR2: GTSNPN, SVGIG (reference sequence). The V end was cut by 0 bases, the J end by 6 bases, with 21 bases between. The CDR3 DNA follows: TGTGCCTGGAGTGTGCTGGGGGGCCCCGTTGTGCGCGAGCAGTACTTC. Translation gives CAWSVLGGPVVREQYF.

This clonotype was seen repeatedly, ten times or more. The genes are TRBV4-2 and TRBJ2-5; no clear D. This CDR3 contains 16 residues. V was cut by 2 bases and J by 10 bases, with 23 bases left in between. Germline V gives CDR1 LGHNA, CDR2 YNFKEQ. CDR3 region: CASSQSDGAARRVQYF. CDR3 nucleotide sequence: TGTGCCAGCAGCCAATCGGACGGCGCGGCACGAAGGGTCCAGTACTTC.

On this clonotype: A much larger clone lies a single base off, so this may be a read error. This sequence joins TRBV3-1 and TRBJ2-3; no reliable D call. CDR1 and CDR2 from the germline V gene are LGHDT and YNNKEL (reference sequence). The CDR3 has 14 amino acids. CDR3 protein: CASSQGASSDAQYF. Here the CDR3 DNA reads TGTGCCAGCAGCCAAGGAGCTAGTTCAGATGCGCAGTATTTT.

This clonotype was counted many times. The chain uses TRBV12-3 or TRBV12-4 and TRBJ2-7, with D tentatively TRBD1 or TRBD2 (6 bases each). This CDR3 region has 14 residues. V lost 6 bases to trimming and J lost 4 bases, with 16 bases between them. CDR3 sequence (DNA): TGTGCCAGCAGACGGGGGACACCGGAGTACGAGCAGTACTTC. Its protein is CASRRGTPEYEQYF.

The chain joins TRBV28 to TRBJ2-1; 8 bases fit TRBD2. The CDR3 extends over 16 amino acids. Germline CDR1 is MDHEN and CDR2 is SYDVKM. The junction had 11 bases not matched to a gene; V was cut back by 8 bases and J by 2 bases. CDR3 coding DNA: TGTGCCAGCCCTGCCAGCGGGAGTTCACCCTACAATGAGCAGTTCTTC. Its protein is CASPASGSSPYNEQFF.

The chain couples TRBV7-9 to TRBJ2-7; 7 bases align to TRBD1. CDR3 length: 14 residues. The V segment lost 5 bases and the J segment 2 bases; nucleotides outside the gene matches: 6. Germline V lookup: CDR1 SEHNR, CDR2 FQNEAQ (reference sequence). CDR3 in amino acids: CASSQPGQPYEQYF. The CDR3 DNA sequence: TGTGCCAGCAGCCAACCGGGACAGCCCTACGAGCAGTACTTC.

The CDR3 region has the DNA TGTGCCAGCAGCCAAGTATCCGTGAACACTGAAGCTTTCTTT. It translates to CASSQVSVNTEAFF. The chain has TRBV3-1 and TRBJ1-1, with D unclear. Trimming shortened V by 1 base and J by 0 bases, and 6 bases separated the two germline ends. The CDR3 consists of 14 residues. Germline CDR1 and CDR2: LGHDT and YNNKEL (reference sequence).

This clonotype showed up many times. This chain joins TRBV12-3 or TRBV12-4 and TRBJ1-2; TRBD1 agrees at 7 bases. Losses at the gene ends were 6 bases for V and 3 bases for J; bases not matched to a gene: 10. This CDR3 has 15 amino acids. The CDR3 DNA reads as TGTGCCAGCAGCCCACTTCGACAGGGTCACTATGGCTACACCTTC. The encoded protein is CASSPLRQGHYGYTF.

The chain uses TRBV18 and TRBJ2-3, with 7 bases aligning to TRBD2. CDR1 and CDR2 from the germline V gene are KGHSH and LQKENI. V shed 2 bases and J 1 base; nucleotides not matched to a gene: 6. The CDR3 is 16 residues long. CDR3 region: CASSPIPSGGTDTQYF. In DNA form, the CDR3 reads TGTGCCAGCTCACCAATCCCTAGCGGTGGCACAGATACGCAGTATTTT.

This clonotype has at least ten counts. A read error may produce the germline difference seen at one junction end. The chain uses TRBV19 and TRBJ2-1, with TRBD2 matching 10 bases. This CDR3 spans 12 amino acids. Germline loops: CDR1 LNHDA, CDR2 SQIVND (reference sequence). The CDR3 DNA follows: TGTGCCAGTAGGACTCAACCGGGACTAGCGATGTTC. It codes for CASRTQPGLAMF.